The clone carrying this TCR beta chain was picked up a small number of times. This sample stems from a study of identical twins. Template switching added a universal primer binding site, and final cDNA carried unique molecular identifiers. A single record per CDR3 protein comes from TCRdb applying MiXCR to the 5' RACE reads. The table shows a few hundred thousand distinct CDR3 sequences, with 13% to 15% occurring only once. V gave up 3 bases and J gave up 0 bases, with 12 bases separating them. The CDR3 has 16 amino acids. CDR1 is SEHNR and CDR2 is FQNEAQ in the germline V gene (reference sequence). Another study also made use of these data, one on yellow fever vaccine responses in identical twins.

The clonotype was recovered from a woman aged 18 to 35 in good health. The gene calls are TRBV7-9 and TRBJ2-1, with D perhaps TRBD2 (6 bases). The sample consisted of CD4+ T cells sorted from blood. DNA for the CDR3: TGTGCCAGCAGCTTGTACGGGGGAAGCTCCTACAATGAGCAGTTCTTC. It encodes CASSLYGGSSYNEQFF.